Listed here is a single TCR beta chain. Its antigen is not known. The data are from a study of shared clonotypes between healthy human individuals. The overall study: Each donor contributed plates that comprised three CD4 naive, three CD4 memory, two CD8 naive and one CD8 memory. Notes on the study in general: Across subsets, estimated richness was generally greater for naive than for memory populations.

The CDR3 runs to 16 residues. V dropped 4 bases and J dropped 5; count of bases not matched to a gene: 9. Per germline, CDR1 MNHNY and CDR2 SVGAGI (reference sequence). Original methodology: Without quality scores, immunoSEQ junctional reads could not be filtered like full-length reads. Method: immunoSEQ multiplex PCR; TCRdb's copy keeps in-frame clones and lacks some. The V and J calls and the clone size are those of that table, but D and trimming were determined from the DNA. This sample has some 2.1 million clones, with about 95% found just once. Positively selected for CCR7, the CD45RO-negative cells used as naive CD8 cells excluded terminally differentiated effector memory CD45RA+ cells. The study drew all its donors from Caucasian adults living in Nashville, Tennessee.

This TCR was sampled from a man aged 18 to 30 in good health. Sequenced material: naive CD8+ T cells sorted from blood. The chain combines TRBV6-6 with TRBJ2-7, with TRBD1 matching 12 bases. For the CDR3, the DNA is TGTGCCAGCAGTTCCCCGACCGGGACAGGGGGCCACGAGCAGTACTTC. Its protein product is CASSSPTGTGGHEQYF.